What follows are 2 T cell receptor beta chains derived from one specimen sequenced in a study of blood T cell repertoires in COVID-19. Profiling relied on immunoSEQ multiplex PCR, and the TCRdb table lists in-frame clones only, not all of them. Here the sample spans tens of thousands of clones, roughly 76% being singletons. Sequenced sample: peripheral blood. These TCRs come from a woman of 80 years or more with active or convalescent COVID-19.

This clone was observed a handful of times. The chain joins TRBV6-2 or TRBV6-3 to TRBJ2-7; TRBD2 might be the D (6 bases). This CDR3 has 15 residues. V was shortened by 4 bases and J by 3 bases, with 16 bases between the two germline ends. Germline CDR1 MNHEY, CDR2 SVGEGT. The CDR3 reads CASSSYLAGNYEQYF. The DNA of the CDR3 is TGTGCCAGCAGTTCCTATCTGGCGGGGAACTACGAGCAGTACTTC.

Comment on this clone: This sample also contains other DNA sequences that code for the same CDR3. This chain links TRBV12-3 or TRBV12-4 with TRBJ2-7, with a weak D call TRBD1 (5 bases). The CDR3 extends over 13 amino acids. The germline V and J ends were trimmed by 2 bases and 3 bases, with 8 bases remaining between them. The CDR3 here is CASSLRGDYEQYF. In DNA form, the CDR3 reads TGTGCCAGCAGTTTAAGGGGTGACTACGAGCAGTACTTC.